These 9 T cell receptor beta chains were sequenced from one sample in a study of molecular identifiers for immune sequencing clone quantification. TCRdb processed the PCR reads anew with MiXCR; each CDR3 protein has one entry. The sample contains some 590,000 distinct CDR3 sequences, roughly 23% of which appear only once. The specimen sequenced was naive CD8+ T cells from blood, with Jurkat cell RNA spiked in. The subset here: FACS-sorted CD8+CD4-CCR7+CD45RA+ naive T cells. These receptor sequences come from a human donor in good health. Some libraries in this study had Jurkat cell RNA spiked in.

This clonotype turned up a few times. This chain connects TRBV6-2 or TRBV6-3 to TRBJ1-1; D perhaps matches TRBD1 (6 bases). V lost 6 bases and J lost 0, with 17 bases in between. The CDR3 is 16 amino acids. CDR1 is MNHEY and CDR2 is SVGEGT in the germline V gene. CDR3 residues: CASSPPGTTLNTEAFF. CDR3 bases: TGTGCCAGCAGCCCTCCCGGGACAACCCTGAACACTGAAGCTTTCTTT.

This clonotype was counted ten times or more. This chain connects TRBV7-9 to TRBJ2-5; 9 bases agree with TRBD1. V was clipped by 5 bases and J by 1 base; unmatched bases: 11. This CDR3 region has 17 residues. Germline V gene data show CDR1 as SEHNR and CDR2 as FQNEAQ (reference sequence). The CDR3 sequence: CASSLPGTGRTQETQYF. As DNA, the CDR3 is TGTGCCAGCAGCCTGCCCGGGACAGGGAGAACCCAAGAGACCCAGTACTTC.

The J gene is TRBJ1-3, the V gene TRBV29-1; tentative D call: TRBD1 (5 bases). V was shortened by 5 bases and J by 8 bases, with 10 bases between the two germline ends. This CDR3 comprises 11 residues. CDR1 is SQVTM and CDR2 is ANQGSEA in the germline V gene. As DNA, the CDR3 is TGCAGCGTTCCAAGGGGTGACACCATATATTTT. It codes for CSVPRGDTIYF. The full variable domain, completed using reference TRBV29-1 and TRBJ1-3, is SAVISQKPSRDICQRGTSLTIQCQVDSQVTMMFWYRQQPGQSLTLIATANQGSEATYESGFVIDKFPISRPNLTFSTLTVSNMSPEDSSIYLCSVPRGDTIYFGEGSWLTVV.

The CDR3 DNA sequence: TGCGCCAGCAGCTTGGCCGGGGGTTCGGCTGAAGCTTTCTTT. This sequence encodes CASSLAGGSAEAFF. The J gene is TRBJ1-1, the V gene TRBV5-1, with D maybe TRBD1 (5 bases). CDR3 length equals 14 residues. CDR1 and CDR2 from the germline V gene are SGHRS and YFSETQ. V was cut by 0 bases and J by 6 bases, with 12 bases left in between.

V gene TRBV4-3 combines with J gene TRBJ2-7; weak D call: TRBD1 (5 bases). Trimming removed 0 bases at V and 1 base at J, with 10 bases between. CDR3 length: 15 residues. The germline V gene has CDR1 LGHNA and CDR2 YSLEER. DNA for the CDR3: TGCGCCAGCAGCCAAGATCAGGGCAAATCCTACGAGCAGTACTTC. Amino acids: CASSQDQGKSYEQYF.

The chain joins TRBV5-1 to TRBJ2-7; 7 bases line up with TRBD2. CDR3 length: 15 residues. Losses at the gene ends were 6 bases for V and 5 bases for J; bases not matched to a gene: 14. In germline, CDR1 is SGHRS, CDR2 YFSETQ. In DNA, the CDR3 is TGCGCCAGCATTTTTGGAGCAGCGGGATGGCACGAGCAGTACTTC. It translates to CASIFGAAGWHEQYF.

As to this clonotype: This clone may be a read error of a much larger clone one base away. CDR3 DNA: TGTGCCAGCAGTTCCCTCCAAGAGCCCCAGTACTTC. Amino acids: CASSSLQEPQYF. This chain connects TRBV27 to TRBJ2-5; D remains unclear. The CDR3 spans 12 residues. Germline CDR1 and CDR2: MNHEY and SMNVEV (reference sequence).

The V gene is TRBV7-9, the J gene TRBJ2-5; tentatively, D is TRBD2 (7 bases). With 4 bases removed from V and 3 bases from J, the gap between germline ends came to 9 bases. Germline CDR1 is SEHNR and CDR2 is FQNEAQ (reference sequence). The CDR3 covers 13 residues. This CDR3 is CASSWEGEETQYF. CDR3 DNA sequence: TGTGCCAGCAGCTGGGAGGGGGAAGAGACCCAGTACTTC.

This clonotype was detected ten times or more. The genes are TRBV15 and TRBJ1-4; D remains unclear. Germline lookup yields CDR1 LNHNV and CDR2 YYDKDF (reference sequence). The CDR3 runs to 12 residues. V lost 6 bases and J 5 bases, leaving 7 bases between the germline ends. CDR3 amino acids: CATSPVNEKLFF. Here the CDR3 DNA reads TGTGCCACCAGTCCGGTCAATGAAAAACTGTTTTTT. The full variable domain, its missing parts supplied by reference TRBV15 and TRBJ1-4, is DAMVIQNPRYQVTQFGKPVTLSCSQTLNHNVMYWYQQKSSQAPKLLFHYYDKDFNNEADTPDNFQSRRPNTSFCFLDIRSPGLGDTAMYLCATSPVNEKLFFGSGTQLSVL.